This is a list of T cell receptor beta chains from one sample in a study of T cell responses to AZD1222 COVID-19 vaccine. Measured with immunoSEQ multiplex PCR; TCRdb has only the in-frame clones, and not every one. The sample yields over 150,000 clones, roughly 90% seen once. The sequences come from peripheral blood, collected on day 0 of AZD1222 vaccination. These TCRs come from an adult in good health. The CDR3 runs from the conserved cysteine through the conserved F or W. A D gene is named only where the DNA matches it firmly. The listing skips clone size in some rows; elsewhere it reads once, few, many or a size class.

>TRBJ1-3|.|TRBV6-5|TRBD1
TGTGCCAGCAGTCCGGACAGGGCAGCTGGAAACACCATATATTTT
CASSPDRAAGNTIYF
>TRBJ1-1|.|TRBV28|.
TGTCTAGCCTCGATGGGGGGGCTGACGAACGCTGAAGCTTTCTTT
CLASMGGLTNAEAFF
>TRBJ1-6|.|TRBV18|TRBD1
TGTGCCAGCTCACCAAGAAGACAGGGCGGAGGGGATTCACCCCTCCACTTT
CASSPRRQGGGDSPLHF
>TRBJ1-5|few|TRBV5-1|.
TGCGCCAGCTCTGAAAATGACGGTAGCAATCAGCCCCAGCATTTT
CASSENDGSNQPQHF
>TRBJ2-3|many|TRBV9|.
TGTGCCAGCAGCGTAGAGGACGGCAGCACAGATACGCAGTATTTT
CASSVEDGSTDTQYF
>TRBJ1-5|.|TRBV3-1/TRBV3-2|TRBD1
TGTGCCAGCAGCCAAGTTCCAGGGGGTGGTAATCAGCCCCAGCATTTT
CASSQVPGGGNQPQHF
>TRBJ1-1|.|TRBV6-5|.
TGTGCCAGCAGTCGCGGTATCTCTGAAGCTTTCTTT
CASSRGISEAFF
>TRBJ1-1|.|TRBV9|.
TGTGCCAGCAGCGTAGATCCTCGGGGATCTTGGACGGTGGGGAACACTGAAGCTTTCTTT
CASSVDPRGSWTVGNTEAFF
>TRBJ1-2|.|TRBV5-6|TRBD1
TGTGCCAGCAGCTTGGCCGTGACAGGGAGAAGGTGGACCTTC
CASSLAVTGRRWTF
>TRBJ2-3|.|TRBV5-5|.
TGTGCCAGCAGCTTGGCCCGACGAGGGATAGATACGCAGTATTTT
CASSLARRGIDTQYF
>TRBJ1-4|.|TRBV30|.
TGTGCCTGGAGTACGACTGAAAAACTGTTTTTT
CAWSTTEKLFF
>TRBJ2-1|.|TRBV19|.
TGTGCCAGTAGCAACCTTCCGGGGCGCGGGGTGGGGAATGAGCAGTTCTTC
CASSNLPGRGVGNEQFF
>TRBJ1-5|.|TRBV10-3|.
TGTGCCATCAGCTACCCATTAGACAGTCCGTCGGGACAGCCCCAGCATTTT
CAISYPLDSPSGQPQHF
>TRBJ2-1|.|TRBV18|TRBD2
TGTGCCAGCTCGGGGGGACTAGCGGGAGACAATGAGCAGTTCTTC
CASSGGLAGDNEQFF
>TRBJ1-1|.|TRBV18|.
TGTGCCAGCTCCCCGGACACGAACACTGAAGCTTTCTTT
CASSPDTNTEAFF
>TRBJ1-1|.|TRBV7-9|.
TGTGCCAGCAGCTGGGGGGGACTCAGGAACACTGAAGCTTTCTTT
CASSWGGLRNTEAFF
>TRBJ1-5|once|TRBV7-2|.
TGTGCCAGCAGCGCCGCTACAGGGCGGAATCAGCCCCAGCATTTT
CASSAATGRNQPQHF
>TRBJ1-1|.|TRBV7-9|TRBD1
TGTGCCAGCAGCCAGGGACAGGGTGAAGCTTTCTTT
CASSQGQGEAFF
>TRBJ2-2|few|TRBV9|TRBD2
TGTGCCAGCAGCACAGGACTAGCGTTTACCGGGGAGCTGTTTTTT
CASSTGLAFTGELFF
>TRBJ2-7|.|TRBV30|TRBD1
TGTGCCTGGGACGGAGGACAGGGCCCCTACGAGCAGTACTTC
CAWDGGQGPYEQYF
>TRBJ1-1|.|TRBV10-1|TRBD1
TGCGCCAGCAGGGCTCAGGGGGGCACTGAAGCTTTCTTT
CASRAQGGTEAFF
>TRBJ1-2|.|TRBV24-1|TRBD1
TGTGCCACCAGTGATTTGCGTGTAGGGGGCGGTTATGGCTACACCTTC
CATSDLRVGGGYGYTF
>TRBJ2-3|.|TRBV11-3|.
TGTGCCAGCAGCTCCCGGTCAGGCCGAACCACAGATACGCAGTATTTT
CASSSRSGRTTDTQYF
>TRBJ1-3|.|TRBV4-2|.
TGTGCCAGCAGCCAAGCTCGTGCGGGTTCTGGAAACACCATATATTTT
CASSQARAGSGNTIYF
>TRBJ2-4|.|TRBV24-1|TRBD1
TGTGCCACCAGGCAGACCGGGACAGCCCTAAAGGGCAAAAACATTCAGTACTTC
CATRQTGTALKGKNIQYF
>TRBJ2-2|.|TRBV28|.
TGTGCCAGCAGTTTCTGGGACACGGGTCCCGGGGAGCTGTTTTTT
CASSFWDTGPGELFF
>TRBJ1-3|.|TRBV9|.
TGTGCCAGCAGCGTAGGCAGCCAACTCCGAAACACCATATATTTT
CASSVGSQLRNTIYF
>TRBJ1-4|.|TRBV28|TRBD1
TGTGCCAGCAGCCTTTTACAGGGGTTGGGTAATGAAAAACTGTTTTTT
CASSLLQGLGNEKLFF
>TRBJ1-2|.|TRBV5-4|.
TGTGCCAGCAGCTTCGGCGGATCCTATGGCTACACCTTC
CASSFGGSYGYTF
>TRBJ1-4|.|TRBV29-1|.
TGCAGCGTTGAAAGATTGGACAGTGAAAAACTGTTTTTT
CSVERLDSEKLFF
>TRBJ1-4|.|TRBV6-5|.
TGTGCCAGCAGCCCCGAAGGGGAAAAACTGTTTTTT
CASSPEGEKLFF
>TRBJ2-3|.|TRBV5-1|.
TGCGCCAGCGGGCGTCGGTATGAAGATACGCAGTATTTT
CASGRRYEDTQYF